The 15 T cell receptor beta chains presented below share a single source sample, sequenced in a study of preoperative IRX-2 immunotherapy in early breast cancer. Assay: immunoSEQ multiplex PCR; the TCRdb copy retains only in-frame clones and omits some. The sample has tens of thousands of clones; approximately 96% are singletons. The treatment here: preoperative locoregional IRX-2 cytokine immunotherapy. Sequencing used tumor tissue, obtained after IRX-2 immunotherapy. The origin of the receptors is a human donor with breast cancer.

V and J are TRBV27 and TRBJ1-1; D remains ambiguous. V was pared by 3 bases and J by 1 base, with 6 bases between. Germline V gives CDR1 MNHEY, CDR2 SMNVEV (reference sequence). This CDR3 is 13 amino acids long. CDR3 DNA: TGTGCCAGCAGTTTGCAGGCGAACACTGAAGCTTTCTTT. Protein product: CASSLQANTEAFF.

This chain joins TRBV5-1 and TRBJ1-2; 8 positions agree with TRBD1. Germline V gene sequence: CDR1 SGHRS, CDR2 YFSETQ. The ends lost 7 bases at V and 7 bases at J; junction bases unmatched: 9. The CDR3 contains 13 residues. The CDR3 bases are TGCGCCAGCTTAATTCAGGGGGCCGGTGGCTACACCTTC. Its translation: CASLIQGAGGYTF.

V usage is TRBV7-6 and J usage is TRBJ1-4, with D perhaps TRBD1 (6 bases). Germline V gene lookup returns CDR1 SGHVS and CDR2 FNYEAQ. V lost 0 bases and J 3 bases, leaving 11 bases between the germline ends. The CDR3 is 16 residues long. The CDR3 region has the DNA TGTGCCAGCAGCTTAGCTCTACAGGGTCCTAATGAAAAACTGTTTTTT. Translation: CASSLALQGPNEKLFF. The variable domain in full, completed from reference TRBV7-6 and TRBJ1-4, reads GAGVSQSPRYKVTKRGQDVALRCDPISGHVSLYWYRQALGQGPEFLTYFNYEAQQDKSGLPNDRFSAERPEGSISTLTIQRTEQRDSAMYRCASSLALQGPNEKLFFGSGTQLSVL.

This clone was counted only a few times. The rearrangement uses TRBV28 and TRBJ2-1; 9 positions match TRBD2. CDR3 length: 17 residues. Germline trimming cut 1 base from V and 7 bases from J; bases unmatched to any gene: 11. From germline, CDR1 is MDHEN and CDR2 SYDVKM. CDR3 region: CASSLLEVAGVENEQFF. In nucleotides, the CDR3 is TGTGCCAGCAGTTTATTGGAGGTAGCGGGAGTGGAGAATGAGCAGTTCTTC.

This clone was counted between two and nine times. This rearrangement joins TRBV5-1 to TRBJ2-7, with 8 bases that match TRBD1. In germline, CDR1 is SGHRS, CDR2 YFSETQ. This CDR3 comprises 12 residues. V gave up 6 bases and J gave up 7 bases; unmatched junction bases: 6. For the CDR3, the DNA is TGCGCCAGCACAGGGACAGGCTGGGAGCAGTACTTC. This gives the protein CASTGTGWEQYF. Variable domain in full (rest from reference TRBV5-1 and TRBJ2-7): KAGVTQTPRYLIKTRGQQVTLSCSPISGHRSVSWYQQTPGQGLQFLFEYFSETQRNKGNFPGRFSGRQFSNSRSEMNVSTLELGDSALYLCASTGTGWEQYFGPGTRLTVT.

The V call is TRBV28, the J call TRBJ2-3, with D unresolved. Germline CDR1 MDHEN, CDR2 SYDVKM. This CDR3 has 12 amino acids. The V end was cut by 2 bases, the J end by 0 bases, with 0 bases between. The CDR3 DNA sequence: TGTGCCAGCAGTTTAAGCACAGATACGCAGTATTTT. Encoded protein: CASSLSTDTQYF.

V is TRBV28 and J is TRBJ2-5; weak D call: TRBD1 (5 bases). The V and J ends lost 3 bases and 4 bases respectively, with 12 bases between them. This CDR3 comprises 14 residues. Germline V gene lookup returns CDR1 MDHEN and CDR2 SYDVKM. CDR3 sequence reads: CASSLVVRGETQYF. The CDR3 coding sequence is TGTGCCAGCAGTTTGGTAGTAAGGGGAGAGACCCAGTACTTC.

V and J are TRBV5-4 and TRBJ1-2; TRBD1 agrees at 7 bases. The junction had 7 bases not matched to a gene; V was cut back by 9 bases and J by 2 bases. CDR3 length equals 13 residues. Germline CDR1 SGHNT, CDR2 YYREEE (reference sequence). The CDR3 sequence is CAIRQGRNYGYTF. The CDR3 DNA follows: TGTGCCATACGACAGGGTAGGAACTATGGCTACACCTTC.

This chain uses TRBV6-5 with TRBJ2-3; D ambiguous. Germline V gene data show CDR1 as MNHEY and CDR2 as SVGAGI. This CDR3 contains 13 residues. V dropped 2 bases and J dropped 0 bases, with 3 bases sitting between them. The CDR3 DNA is TGTGCCAGCAGTTACGAGAGCACAGATACGCAGTATTTT. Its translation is CASSYESTDTQYF.

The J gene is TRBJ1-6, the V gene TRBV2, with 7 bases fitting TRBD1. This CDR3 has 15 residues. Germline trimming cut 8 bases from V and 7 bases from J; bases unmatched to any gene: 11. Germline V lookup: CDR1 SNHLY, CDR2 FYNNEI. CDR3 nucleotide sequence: TGTGCCAGCTCCACAGGGGTAGTCGTGAATTCACCCCTCCACTTT. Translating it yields CASSTGVVVNSPLHF.

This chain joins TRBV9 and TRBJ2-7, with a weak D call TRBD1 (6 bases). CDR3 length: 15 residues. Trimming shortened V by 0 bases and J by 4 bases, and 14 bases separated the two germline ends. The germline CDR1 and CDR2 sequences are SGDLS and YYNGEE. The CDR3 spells CASSVDPGTRYEQYF. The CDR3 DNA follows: TGTGCCAGCAGCGTAGATCCAGGGACAAGGTACGAGCAGTACTTC.

CDR3 sequence reads: CASSFFPSGTASYEQYF. CDR3 nucleotides: TGTGCCAGCAGTTTTTTTCCTTCCGGGACTGCCTCCTACGAGCAGTACTTC. The chain links TRBV27 to TRBJ2-7, with D perhaps TRBD2 (6 bases). V lost 3 bases and J 0 bases, leaving 18 bases between the germline ends. Germline V lookup: CDR1 MNHEY, CDR2 SMNVEV (reference sequence). There are 17 residues in the CDR3.

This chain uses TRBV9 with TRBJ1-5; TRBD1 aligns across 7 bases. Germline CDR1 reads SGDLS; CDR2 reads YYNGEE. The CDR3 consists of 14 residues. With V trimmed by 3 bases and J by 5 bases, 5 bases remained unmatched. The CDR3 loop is CASSGGTDHQPQHF. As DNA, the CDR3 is TGTGCCAGCAGCGGAGGGACAGACCATCAGCCCCAGCATTTT.

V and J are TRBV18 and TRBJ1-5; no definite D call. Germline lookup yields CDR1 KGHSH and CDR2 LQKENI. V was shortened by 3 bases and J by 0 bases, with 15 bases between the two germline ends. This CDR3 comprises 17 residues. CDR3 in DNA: TGTGCCAGCTCACCGACTGACGGCCCTTATAGCAATCAGCCCCAGCATTTT. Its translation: CASSPTDGPYSNQPQHF. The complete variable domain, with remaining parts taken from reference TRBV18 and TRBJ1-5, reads NAGVMQNPRHLVRRRGQEARLRCSPMKGHSHVYWYRQLPEEGLKFMVYLQKENIIDESGMPKERFSAEFPKEGPSILRIQQVVRGDSAAYFCASSPTDGPYSNQPQHFGDGTRLSIL.

CDR3 coding DNA: TGCGCCAGCAGCGTAGGGCGTAAGTTTGGCTCTGAGCAGTTCTTC. Amino acids: CASSVGRKFGSEQFF. The V gene is TRBV5-1, the J gene TRBJ2-1; D not certain. Per germline, CDR1 SGHRS and CDR2 YFSETQ. The CDR3 is made up of 15 amino acids. Deletions cut 4 bases from V and 9 bases from J, with 20 bases between.